This T cell receptor (beta chain) is drawn from a study of immune characterization of retroperitoneal liposarcoma. Each CDR3 protein is one row after TCRdb ran MiXCR on the PCR reads. The table shows over 9,000 distinct CDR3 sequences, with over 25% occurring only once. The CDR3 totals 13 residues. V lost 4 bases, J lost 7 bases, and 14 bases lay in between. Germline V lookup: CDR1 MNHNY, CDR2 SVGAGI (reference sequence). Sequences were obtained from tumor tissue. This chain joins TRBV6-6 and TRBJ2-7; perhaps TRBD2 as D (5 bases). The sequence derives from a female donor with retroperitoneal liposarcoma. The CDR3 spells CASSSSGKSEQYF. The DNA of the CDR3 is TGTGCCAGCAGTTCGTCCGGGAAGAGTGAGCAGTACTTC.